This T cell receptor (beta chain) was sequenced in a study of graft-versus-host responses after intestinal transplantation. On the study more broadly: Induction using anti-thymocyte globulin, followed by tacrolimus and steroids for roughly 3 years, was given to all recipients. General study results and limits: In patients with graft-donor T cell macrochimerism, allograft graft-versus-host to host-versus-graft clonal ratios were high.

V gave up 8 bases and J gave up 0 bases, with 29 bases separating them. Germline V gene sequence: CDR1 SGHRS, CDR2 YFSETQ. This CDR3 has 20 residues. To note about this clone: The antigen is undetermined.

This table comes from immunoSEQ multiplex PCR, and its TCRdb copy is limited to in-frame clones, with some not included. The profile covers about 54,000 clones, with about 90% appearing a single time and over 4.5% taken by the ten largest. This clonotype was obtained from a human patient who received an intestinal transplant, so some T cells may come from the graft donor. Sequences were derived from PBMCs, sampled 662 days after intestinal transplant. The V call is TRBV5-1, the J call TRBJ1-4; D gene unclear. CDR3 region: CARDPSGREVGNATNEKLFF. DNA of the CDR3: TGCGCCAGAGATCCGAGCGGGCGGGAGGTCGGAAATGCAACTAATGAAAAACTGTTTTTT.